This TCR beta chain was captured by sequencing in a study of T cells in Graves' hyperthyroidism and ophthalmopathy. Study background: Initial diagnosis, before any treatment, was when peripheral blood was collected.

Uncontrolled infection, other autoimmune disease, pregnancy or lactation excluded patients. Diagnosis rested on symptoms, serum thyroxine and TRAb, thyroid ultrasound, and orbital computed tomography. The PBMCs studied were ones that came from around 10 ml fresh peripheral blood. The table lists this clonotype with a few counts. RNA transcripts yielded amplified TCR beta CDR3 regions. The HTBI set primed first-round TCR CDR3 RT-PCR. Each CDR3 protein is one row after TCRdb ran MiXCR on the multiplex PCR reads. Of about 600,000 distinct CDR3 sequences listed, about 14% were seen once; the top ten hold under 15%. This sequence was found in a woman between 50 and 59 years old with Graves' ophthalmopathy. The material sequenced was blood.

The CDR3 sequence: CATSRDGQGYEQYF. Written as DNA, the CDR3 is TGTGCCACCAGCAGAGATGGGCAGGGTTACGAGCAGTACTTC. The chain has TRBV15 and TRBJ2-7; D may be TRBD1 (5 bases). The CDR3 totals 14 residues. Trimming shortened V by 0 bases and J by 4 bases, and 10 bases separated the two germline ends. Germline CDR1 and CDR2: LNHNV and YYDKDF (reference sequence).